A selection of T cell receptor beta chains follows, all from one sample in a study of blood T cell repertoires in COVID-19. Sequencing used immunoSEQ multiplex PCR; TCRdb keeps in-frame clones, though not all of them. The sample has about 100,000 clones; around 81% are singletons. Sequencing was carried out using peripheral blood. The source of these receptors is a man between 45 and 60 years old with active or convalescent COVID-19. CDR3s include the opening cysteine and the closing phenylalanine or tryptophan. A D gene is named only where the DNA matches it firmly. Rows may omit the clone size; those that give it use once, few, many or a size class.

- TRBJ2-1 TRBV11-2 - CASSLEVRDNEQFF TGTGCCAGCAGCTTAGAAGTCAGGGACAATGAGCAGTTCTTC
- TRBJ1-2 TRBV10-3 TRBD1 CAISPQGGRGYTF TGTGCCATCAGCCCCCAGGGGGGAAGAGGCTACACCTTC
- TRBJ1-5 TRBV7-2 - CASSLGPGQPQHF TGTGCCAGCAGCTTAGGTCCGGGACAGCCCCAGCATTTT
- TRBJ1-4 TRBV6-2/TRBV6-3 TRBD1 CASSYSMGTVNEKLFF TGTGCCAGCAGTTACTCGATGGGGACAGTTAATGAAAAACTGTTTTTT
- TRBJ2-3 TRBV5-6 - CASSLPGFSTDTQYF TGTGCCAGCAGCCTACCGGGGTTCTCCACCGATACGCAGTATTTT
- TRBJ1-1 TRBV5-1 TRBD1 CASSLADTTGGPMNTEAFF TGCGCCAGCAGCTTGGCTGATACAACAGGGGGCCCCATGAACACTGAAGCTTTCTTT
- TRBJ1-1 TRBV5-4 TRBD1 CASSGQGSSTEAFF TGTGCCAGCAGCGGACAGGGATCGAGCACTGAAGCTTTCTTT
- TRBJ2-3 TRBV10-2 TRBD2 CASSESAGDETDTQYF TGCGCCAGCAGTGAATCAGCGGGAGACGAAACAGATACGCAGTATTTT
- TRBJ2-7 TRBV10-2 TRBD1 CASGVGQDLYEQYF TGCGCCAGTGGAGTGGGACAGGACCTCTACGAGCAGTACTTC
- TRBJ2-1 TRBV3-1/TRBV3-2 - CASSQPSVGEQFF TGTGCCAGCAGCCAACCCTCCGTCGGTGAGCAGTTCTTC
- TRBJ2-7 TRBV11-3 - CASTVGEVDEQYF TGTGCCAGCACCGTGGGGGAGGTGGACGAGCAGTACTTC
- TRBJ2-7 TRBV29-1 - CSVQWDPGHYEQYF TGCAGCGTTCAATGGGACCCGGGACACTACGAGCAGTACTTC
- TRBJ1-2 TRBV30 - CAWGSRFREHYGYTF TGTGCCTGGGGCTCCCGCTTCAGGGAACACTATGGCTACACCTTC
- TRBJ2-7 TRBV2 - CASSDHVSGEQYF TGTGCCAGCAGTGACCATGTTAGTGGCGAGCAGTACTTC
- TRBJ1-3 TRBV5-1 TRBD1 CASSEGSTGTGNTIYF TGCGCCAGCAGCGAAGGTTCGACAGGGACTGGAAACACCATATATTTT
few TRBJ2-5 TRBV28 TRBD2 CASLSGGETQYF TGTGCCAGCCTTAGCGGGGGAGAGACCCAGTACTTC
- TRBJ1-2 TRBV19 TRBD1 CASSILGTGAVANYGYTF TGTGCCAGTAGTATTCTAGGGACAGGGGCCGTAGCTAACTATGGCTACACCTTC
- TRBJ2-7 TRBV7-9 TRBD2 CASSLGSGRKRDEQYF TGTGCCAGCAGCTTAGGTAGCGGGAGAAAGAGGGACGAGCAGTACTTC
once TRBJ1-5 TRBV6-2/TRBV6-3 - CASSFPDISKGNQPQHF TGTGCCAGCAGTTTCCCCGACATCTCGAAGGGCAATCAGCCCCAGCATTTT
- TRBJ2-6 TRBV3-1/TRBV3-2 - CASSQEGWGSTGANVLTF TGTGCCAGCAGCCAAGAGGGGTGGGGCTCCACTGGGGCCAACGTCCTGACTTTC
- TRBJ1-6 TRBV5-8 TRBD1 CASSARTGYNSPLHF TGTGCCAGCAGCGCACGGACAGGGTATAATTCACCCCTCCACTTT
- TRBJ2-6 TRBV2 - CASSGDLRSGANVLTF TGTGCCAGCAGTGGGGACTTACGCTCTGGGGCCAACGTCCTGACTTTC
- TRBJ1-5 TRBV6-1 - CASSEGNSYQPQHF TGTGCCAGCAGTGAAGGTAACTCCTATCAGCCCCAGCATTTT
- TRBJ2-5 TRBV24-1 - CATSEKGGRETQYF TGTGCCACCAGTGAAAAAGGAGGGCGAGAGACCCAGTACTTC